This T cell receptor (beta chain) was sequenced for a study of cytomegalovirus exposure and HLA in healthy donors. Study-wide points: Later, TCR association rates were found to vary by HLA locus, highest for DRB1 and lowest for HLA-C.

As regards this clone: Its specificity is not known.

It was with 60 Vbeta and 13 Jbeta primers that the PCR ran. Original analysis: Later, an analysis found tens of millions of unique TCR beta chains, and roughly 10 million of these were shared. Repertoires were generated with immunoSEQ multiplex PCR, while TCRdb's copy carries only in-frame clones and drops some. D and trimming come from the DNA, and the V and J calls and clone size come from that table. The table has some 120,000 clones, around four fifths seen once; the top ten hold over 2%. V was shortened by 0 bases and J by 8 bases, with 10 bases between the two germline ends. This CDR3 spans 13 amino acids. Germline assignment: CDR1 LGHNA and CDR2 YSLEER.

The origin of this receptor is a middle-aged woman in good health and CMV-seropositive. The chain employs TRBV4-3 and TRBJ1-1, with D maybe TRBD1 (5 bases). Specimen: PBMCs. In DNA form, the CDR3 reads TGCGCCAGCAGCCAAGATAGGGGAGGGGAAGCTTTCTTT. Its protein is CASSQDRGGEAFF.